A single sample is the source of the 5 T cell receptor beta chains below, sequenced in a study of CD8 T cells in Susac syndrome. The RNA, roughly 0.5 to 1 ug, was put through reverse transcription using random hexamers. TCRdb fed the immunoSEQ multiplex PCR reads into MiXCR, producing one record per CDR3 protein. The sample has some 170,000 distinct CDR3 sequences; approximately 93% are singletons. Sequencing input: CD4+ T cells from PBMCs. These receptors came from a human donor with multiple sclerosis.

The chain is built from TRBV7-2 and TRBJ2-3, with no clear D. Trimming removed 5 bases from V and 6 bases from J, with 9 bases in between. The germline V gene has CDR1 SGHTA and CDR2 FQGNSA. The CDR3 contains 12 residues. Here the CDR3 DNA reads TGTGCCAGCAGCGAATCCCCCGATACGCAGTATTTT. This encodes CASSESPDTQYF.

This clonotype showed up just once. The chain joins TRBV4-1 to TRBJ1-1, with a possible D match to TRBD1 (6 bases). Germline assignment: CDR1 MGHRA and CDR2 YSYEKL. V shed 1 base and J shed 0 bases, with 21 bases lying between them. This CDR3 spans 19 amino acids. In nucleotides, the CDR3 is TGCGCCAGCAGCCAAGGCGGGTTAACGAAGACAGGTATGAACACTGAAGCTTTCTTT. Encoded protein: CASSQGGLTKTGMNTEAFF.

The chain joins TRBV29-1 to TRBJ1-1; 10 bases agree with TRBD1. Germline V lookup: CDR1 SQVTM, CDR2 ANQGSEA. The CDR3 has 16 amino acids. J was trimmed by 1 base and V by 1 base; bases with no gene match: 6. The CDR3 protein is CSVEGGQGIWNTEAFF. In DNA, the CDR3 is TGCAGCGTTGAAGGGGGACAGGGGATTTGGAACACTGAAGCTTTCTTT. Together with reference TRBV29-1 and TRBJ1-1, the CDR3 gives the full variable domain: SAVISQKPSRDICQRGTSLTIQCQVDSQVTMMFWYRQQPGQSLTLIATANQGSEATYESGFVIDKFPISRPNLTFSTLTVSNMSPEDSSIYLCSVEGGQGIWNTEAFFGQGTRLTVV.

The chain recombines TRBV5-5 with TRBJ1-1; 9 nucleotides match TRBD1. The V and J ends lost 8 bases and 8 bases, in that order; junction bases with no gene match: 10. Germline-derived CDR1 and CDR2 are SGHKS and YYEKEE (reference sequence). This CDR3 is built from 13 residues. Here the CDR3 DNA reads TGTGCCAGTGCCCGCGGGACAGGGCTAGAAGCTTTCTTT. Translation: CASARGTGLEAFF. Full variable domain (outside the CDR3, taken from reference TRBV5-5 and TRBJ1-1): DAGVTQSPTHLIKTRGQQVTLRCSPISGHKSVSWYQQVLGQGPQFIFQYYEKEERGRGNFPDRFSARQFPNYSSELNVNALLLGDSALYLCASARGTGLEAFFGQGTRLTVV.

The rearrangement joins TRBV28 to TRBJ1-2; D is unclear. V was trimmed by 3 bases and J by 8 bases, leaving 10 bases between them. This CDR3 comprises 12 residues. Germline V gives CDR1 MDHEN, CDR2 SYDVKM. This chain's CDR3 is CASSFEGYGYTF. CDR3 in DNA: TGTGCCAGCAGTTTCGAGGGTTACGGCTACACCTTC.